The T cell receptor (beta chain) under discussion was sequenced for a study of blood T cell repertoires in COVID-19. Study-level background: Samples representing acute and convalescent COVID-19 were sourced from the United States, Italy and Spain.

Clinical histories supplied by participants themselves formed the basis of cohort assignment. Sequencing used immunoSEQ multiplex PCR; TCRdb keeps in-frame clones, though not all of them. The profile covers a few hundred thousand clones, with 70% to 90% appearing a single time and approximately 1.3% taken by the ten largest. To note about this clone: The same CDR3 also results from other DNA sequences found in this sample.

The source is a woman aged 18-29 years who had been exposed to COVID-19. Sequenced input: PBMCs or T cells enriched from blood (not recorded which).

This chain's CDR3 is CSAPQETQYF. The CDR3 bases are TGCAGTGCCCCTCAAGAGACCCAGTACTTC. This sequence joins TRBV20-1 and TRBJ2-5; D call uncertain. Germline assignment: CDR1 DFQATT and CDR2 SNEGSKA (reference sequence). Trimming stripped 6 bases from V and 2 bases from J, with 4 bases between. The CDR3 has 10 residues.